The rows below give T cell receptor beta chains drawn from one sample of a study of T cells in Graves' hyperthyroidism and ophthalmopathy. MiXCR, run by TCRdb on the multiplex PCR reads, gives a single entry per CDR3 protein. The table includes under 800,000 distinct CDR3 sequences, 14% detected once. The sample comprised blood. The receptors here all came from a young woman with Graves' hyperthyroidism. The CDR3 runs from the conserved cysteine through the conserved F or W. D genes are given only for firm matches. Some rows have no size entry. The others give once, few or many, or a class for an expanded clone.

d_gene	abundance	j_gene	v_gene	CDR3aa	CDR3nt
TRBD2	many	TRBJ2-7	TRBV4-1	CASSQPGLAGYEQYF	TGCGCCAGCAGCCAACCTGGACTAGCGGGGTACGAGCAGTACTTC
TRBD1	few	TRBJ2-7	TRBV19	CASSTPDRAVFGEQYF	TGTGCCAGTAGTACTCCTGACAGGGCCGTCTTTGGCGAGCAGTACTTC
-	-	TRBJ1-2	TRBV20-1	CSARDLLWGAGGYTF	TGCAGTGCTAGAGACCTCTTGTGGGGGGCTGGCGGCTACACCTTC
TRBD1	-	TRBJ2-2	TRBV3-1	CASSRGTGLATGELFF	TGTGCCAGCAGTCGCGGGACAGGATTAGCCACCGGGGAGCTGTTTTTT
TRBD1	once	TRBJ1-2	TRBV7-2	CASSPGTGGGDGYTF	TGTGCCAGCAGCCCGGGGACAGGGGGCGGCGATGGCTACACCTTC
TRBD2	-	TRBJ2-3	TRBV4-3	CASSQESSGNTDTQYF	TGCGCCAGCAGCCAAGAGTCTAGCGGGAACACAGATACGCAGTATTTT
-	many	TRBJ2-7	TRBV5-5	CASSLLRSPVEQYF	TGTGCCAGCAGTTTGTTGCGCAGCCCGGTGGAGCAGTACTTC
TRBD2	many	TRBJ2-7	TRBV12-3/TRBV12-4	CASSLEASGRSEQYF	TGTGCCAGCAGTTTAGAGGCTAGCGGGAGGAGCGAGCAGTACTTC
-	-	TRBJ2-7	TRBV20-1	CSPRGVGRGASYEQYF	TGCAGTCCCCGAGGAGTAGGACGCGGGGCCTCCTACGAGCAGTACTTC
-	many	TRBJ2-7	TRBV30	CAWSGARSYEQYF	TGTGCCTGGAGTGGGGCGCGGTCCTACGAGCAGTACTTC
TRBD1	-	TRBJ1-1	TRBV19	CASSSRTGGKNEAFF	TGTGCCAGTAGTTCCCGGACAGGGGGCAAAAATGAAGCTTTCTTT
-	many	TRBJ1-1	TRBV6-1	CASSEGLIVVVNTEAFF	TGTGCCAGCAGTGAGGGGTTAATTGTCGTGGTGAACACTGAAGCTTTCTTT
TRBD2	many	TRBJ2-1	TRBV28	CASSPWTSGINEQFF	TGTGCCAGCAGTCCCTGGACTAGCGGGATCAATGAGCAGTTCTTC
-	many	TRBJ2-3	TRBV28	CASSFKGISTDTQYF	TGTGCCAGCAGTTTTAAGGGGATCAGCACAGATACGCAGTATTTT
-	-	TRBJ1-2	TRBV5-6	CASSLEGRTTNYGYTF	TGTGCCAGCAGCTTGGAGGGACGGACCACTAACTATGGCTACACCTTC